The sequence of this T cell receptor (beta chain) was determined in a study of T cell responses to AZD1222 COVID-19 vaccine. Profiling relied on immunoSEQ multiplex PCR, and the TCRdb table lists in-frame clones only, not all of them. Among 100,000 or so clones, roughly nine tenths were seen once, and the ten largest hold roughly 2.9%. This CDR3 is built from 12 residues. The V end lost 6 bases, the J end lost 2 bases, and 8 bases lay between the germline ends. Germline-derived CDR1 and CDR2 are MNHEY and SVGAGI. Sequences were derived from peripheral blood, sampled on day 0 of AZD1222 vaccination. The chain has TRBV6-5 and TRBJ2-7; D gene uncertain. This clonotype was obtained from an adult in good health. Here the CDR3 DNA reads TGTGCCAGCAGAGGCAGGACCTACGAGCAGTACTTC. This translates into CASRGRTYEQYF.